Included here is one TCR beta chain sequence, with context. Its specificity is unknown. This sample was included in a study of OX40 agonist ivuxolimab in advanced cancers. Some clones are missing from TCRdb's copy, which holds only in-frame ones; the method was immunoSEQ multiplex PCR. The table includes more than 20,000 clones, roughly 77% detected once. Autoimmune disease history or systemic immunosuppression excluded patients. CDR1 SGHVS and CDR2 FQNEAQ come from the germline V gene. The CDR3 extends over 16 amino acids. Trimming took 4 bases from V and 4 from J; bases not matched to a gene: 7. Study outcomes and limitations: The study observed clonal expansion of CD4+ and CD8+ blood T cells by week 6 at 0.1 to 3.0 mg/kg. The authors also found low normalized T-cell clonal expansion in some nonresponders.

Here the sequenced sample was CD4+ or CD8+ T cells sorted from blood, taken in a trial of the OX40 agonist ivuxolimab. This rearrangement joins TRBV7-8 to TRBJ2-1; the match to TRBD2 covers 10 bases. This sequence originates from an adult with an advanced solid tumor such as melanoma, head and neck, liver or kidney cancer. CDR3 coding DNA: TGTGCCAGCAGCTCTCCCCTAGCGGGAGTATACAATGAGCAGTTCTTC. Translating it yields CASSSPLAGVYNEQFF. Based on the CDR3 plus reference TRBV7-8 and TRBJ2-1, the full variable domain is GAGVSQSPRYKVAKRGQDVALRCDPISGHVSLFWYQQALGQGPEFLTYFQNEAQLDKSGLPSDRFFAERPEGSVSTLKIQRTQQEDSAVYLCASSSPLAGVYNEQFFGPGTRLTVL.